The 19 T cell receptor beta chains given below trace back to one sample, sequenced in a study of shared clonotypes between healthy human individuals. Libraries were prepared by immunoSEQ multiplex PCR; TCRdb keeps only in-frame clonotypes and omits some of them. The data contain 1,500,000 or so clones, about 98.5% of them singletons. The source material was naive CD4+ T cells sorted from blood. Subset indicated: CD45RA+ positively selected. All receptors come from a man under 40 in good health.

The chain joins TRBV18 to TRBJ2-7; tentative D call: TRBD1 (6 bases). The CDR3 has 13 amino acids. V was shortened by 5 bases and J by 5 bases, with 13 bases between the two germline ends. Germline V lookup: CDR1 KGHSH, CDR2 LQKENI. CDR3 in DNA: TGTGCCAGCTCAGCCACAGGGCTCCACGAGCAGTACTTC. Its translation: CASSATGLHEQYF.

The chain recombines TRBV5-6 with TRBJ2-7, with D possibly TRBD1 on 5 matching bases. This CDR3 region has 13 residues. The V and J ends lost 6 bases and 1 base respectively, with 11 bases between them. CDR1 SGHDT and CDR2 YYEEEE come from the germline V gene. In nucleotides, the CDR3 is TGTGCCAGCACCCGACAGCCTTCCTACGAGCAGTACTTC. Its protein product is CASTRQPSYEQYF.

This clone was detected only a few times. This chain connects TRBV5-1 to TRBJ2-3; 10 nucleotides line up with TRBD2. The germline gives CDR1 SGHRS, CDR2 YFSETQ. V was clipped by 0 bases and J by 1 base; unmatched bases: 5. The CDR3 runs 17 residues. CDR3 protein: CASSLERAGGRTDTQYF. The CDR3 nucleotides read TGCGCCAGCAGCTTGGAGAGAGCGGGAGGGCGCACAGATACGCAGTATTTT.

V and J are TRBV5-1 and TRBJ1-1; D is uncertain. The germline V and J ends were trimmed by 0 bases and 1 base, with 13 bases remaining between them. Germline lookup yields CDR1 SGHRS and CDR2 YFSETQ. This CDR3 comprises 16 residues. The CDR3 sequence: CASSLDTPGRNTEAFF. The CDR3 nucleotides read TGCGCCAGCAGCTTGGATACCCCCGGGAGGAACACTGAAGCTTTCTTT. Supplemented by reference TRBV5-1 and TRBJ1-1, the full variable domain reads KAGVTQTPRYLIKTRGQQVTLSCSPISGHRSVSWYQQTPGQGLQFLFEYFSETQRNKGNFPGRFSGRQFSNSRSEMNVSTLELGDSALYLCASSLDTPGRNTEAFFGQGTRLTVV.

The V gene is TRBV2, the J gene TRBJ2-7; D is unclear. The ends were cut back, 6 bases at V and 5 bases at J, with 14 bases in the middle. CDR1 and CDR2 (germline): SNHLY, FYNNEI. The CDR3 is made up of 13 amino acids. The CDR3, as DNA: TGTGCCAGCAGAGACCTAGGATCTCACGAGCAGTACTTC. Residues: CASRDLGSHEQYF.

This chain joins TRBV11-2 and TRBJ2-1, with D perhaps TRBD1 or TRBD2 (5 bases each). Trimming took 8 bases from V and 3 from J, leaving 17 bases between them. Germline V gives CDR1 SGHAT, CDR2 FQNNGV. CDR3 length: 15 amino acids. The CDR3 protein is CASAPGAQNYNEQFF. The CDR3 DNA follows: TGTGCCAGCGCCCCCGGGGCTCAAAACTACAATGAGCAGTTCTTC. Full variable domain (remainder filled in from reference TRBV11-2 and TRBJ2-1): EAGVAQSPRYKIIEKRQSVAFWCNPISGHATLYWYQQILGQGPKLLIQFQNNGVVDDSQLPKDRFSAERLKGVDSTLKIQPAKLEDSAVYLCASAPGAQNYNEQFFGPGTRLTVL.

The J gene is TRBJ2-1, the V gene TRBV13; D uncertain. Trimming pared 4 bases from V and 4 bases from J, leaving 17 bases between. Germline CDR1 is PRHDT and CDR2 is FYEKMQ (reference sequence). The CDR3 runs 16 residues. The CDR3 DNA reads as TGTGCCAGCAGCTCCGTCTTGCGAACCCCGTACAATGAGCAGTTCTTC. Encoded protein: CASSSVLRTPYNEQFF.

The J gene is TRBJ2-5, the V gene TRBV5-1; 9 bases are shared with TRBD1. Germline V gives CDR1 SGHRS, CDR2 YFSETQ. V lost 4 bases to trimming and J lost 5 bases; unmatched junction nucleotides: 6. CDR3 size: 14 residues. As DNA, the CDR3 is TGCGCCAGCAGCCCCGGGACAGGGCGGGAGACCCAGTACTTC. Protein sequence: CASSPGTGRETQYF.

This chain links TRBV5-1 with TRBJ1-4; D gene ambiguous. Trimming cost V 1 base and J 8 bases, with 9 bases left between them. Germline values: CDR1 SGHRS, CDR2 YFSETQ. The length of the CDR3 is 13 residues. The DNA for the CDR3 is TGCGCCAGCAGCTTGTCGGGAAACGAAAAACTGTTTTTT. The encoded protein is CASSLSGNEKLFF.

The chain carries TRBV6-1 and TRBJ2-5; D remains ambiguous. Germline lookup yields CDR1 MNHNS and CDR2 SASEGT. CDR3 size: 17 residues. Trimming stripped 0 bases from V and 4 bases from J, with 18 bases between. In nucleotides, the CDR3 is TGTGCCAGCAGTGAAGCCGCGGTCTACCCCTCCCGAGAGACCCAGTACTTC. It translates to CASSEAAVYPSRETQYF.

The CDR3 here is CSDSKGDTEAFF. In DNA, the CDR3 is TGCAGCGACTCAAAGGGGGACACTGAAGCTTTCTTT. The gene calls are TRBV29-1 and TRBJ1-1; tentative D call: TRBD1 (6 bases). Per the germline V gene, CDR1 is SQVTM and CDR2 is ANQGSEA. The CDR3 has 12 residues. Trimming cost V 7 bases and J 3 bases, with 12 bases left between them.

The chain has TRBV29-1 and TRBJ2-5, with D maybe TRBD1 (6 bases). The CDR3 loop spans 15 amino acids. Germline V gives CDR1 SQVTM, CDR2 ANQGSEA. The V and J ends lost 5 bases and 0 bases respectively, with 16 bases between them. In nucleotides, the CDR3 is TGCAGCGTTATTAACCTACAGGGCGACCAAGAGACCCAGTACTTC. Its translation is CSVINLQGDQETQYF.

The gene calls are TRBV7-8 and TRBJ1-4; D is unresolved. Germline CDR1 SGHVS, CDR2 FQNEAQ. CDR3 length equals 14 residues. The V and J ends lost 5 bases and 8 bases respectively, with 15 bases between them. The CDR3: CASSNEVVGEKLFF. The DNA of the CDR3 is TGTGCCAGCAGCAACGAGGTAGTCGGAGAAAAACTGTTTTTT.

The rearrangement joins TRBV29-1 to TRBJ1-4; D ambiguous. This CDR3 region has 12 residues. Deletions cut 7 bases from V and 6 bases from J, with 12 bases between. Per germline, CDR1 SQVTM and CDR2 ANQGSEA. The CDR3 region is CSAYSGDEKLFF. As DNA, the CDR3 is TGCAGCGCCTATTCGGGTGATGAAAAACTGTTTTTT.

The rearrangement links TRBV7-2 to TRBJ2-5, with 7 nucleotides matching TRBD1. The germline gives CDR1 SGHTA, CDR2 FQGNSA. There are 13 residues in the CDR3. Trimming at V came to 4 bases and at J to 7 bases, leaving 6 bases not matched to a gene. The DNA of the CDR3 is TGTGCCAGCAGCTCACCGAAGGGGGCGACCCAGTACTTC. Its protein is CASSSPKGATQYF.

The V and J genes are TRBV19 and TRBJ2-1, with 8 bases aligning to TRBD2. Germline lookup yields CDR1 LNHDA and CDR2 SQIVND (reference sequence). Trimming at V came to 7 bases and at J to 2 bases, leaving 4 bases not matched to a gene. The CDR3 totals 14 residues. The chain's CDR3 is CASNSAGAYNEQFF. The CDR3 DNA is TGTGCCAGTAACTCAGCGGGAGCCTACAATGAGCAGTTCTTC.

The V and J genes are TRBV9 and TRBJ1-5; D unresolved. The CDR3 has 15 residues. Germline V gives CDR1 SGDLS, CDR2 YYNGEE. V shed 4 bases and J shed 6 bases, with 17 bases lying between them. The CDR3 nucleotides read TGTGCCAGCAGCTCCGGTATGGCAGTTCTTCAGCCCCAGCATTTT. It is translated as CASSSGMAVLQPQHF.

The chain has TRBV7-6 and TRBJ2-7; D remains ambiguous. CDR1 SGHVS and CDR2 FNYEAQ come from the germline V gene. This CDR3 region has 13 residues. V dropped 3 bases and J dropped 2 bases, with 8 bases sitting between them. CDR3 loop: CASSFNPAYEQYF. The CDR3 coding sequence is TGTGCCAGCAGCTTTAACCCGGCCTACGAGCAGTACTTC.

The rearrangement uses TRBV7-3 and TRBJ2-2; tentative D call: TRBD2 (6 bases). Germline V gives CDR1 SGHTA, CDR2 FQGTGA. With 1 base removed from V and 1 base from J, the gap between germline ends came to 7 bases. The CDR3 is made up of 15 amino acids. CDR3: CASSLSSGNTGELFF. The DNA for the CDR3 is TGTGCCAGCAGCTTAAGTAGCGGGAACACCGGGGAGCTGTTTTTT. Supplemented by reference TRBV7-3 and TRBJ2-2, the full variable domain reads GAGVSQTPSNKVTEKGKYVELRCDPISGHTALYWYRQSLGQGPEFLIYFQGTGAADDSGLPNDRFFAVRPEGSVSTLKIQRTERGDSAVYLCASSLSSGNTGELFFGEGSRLTVL.